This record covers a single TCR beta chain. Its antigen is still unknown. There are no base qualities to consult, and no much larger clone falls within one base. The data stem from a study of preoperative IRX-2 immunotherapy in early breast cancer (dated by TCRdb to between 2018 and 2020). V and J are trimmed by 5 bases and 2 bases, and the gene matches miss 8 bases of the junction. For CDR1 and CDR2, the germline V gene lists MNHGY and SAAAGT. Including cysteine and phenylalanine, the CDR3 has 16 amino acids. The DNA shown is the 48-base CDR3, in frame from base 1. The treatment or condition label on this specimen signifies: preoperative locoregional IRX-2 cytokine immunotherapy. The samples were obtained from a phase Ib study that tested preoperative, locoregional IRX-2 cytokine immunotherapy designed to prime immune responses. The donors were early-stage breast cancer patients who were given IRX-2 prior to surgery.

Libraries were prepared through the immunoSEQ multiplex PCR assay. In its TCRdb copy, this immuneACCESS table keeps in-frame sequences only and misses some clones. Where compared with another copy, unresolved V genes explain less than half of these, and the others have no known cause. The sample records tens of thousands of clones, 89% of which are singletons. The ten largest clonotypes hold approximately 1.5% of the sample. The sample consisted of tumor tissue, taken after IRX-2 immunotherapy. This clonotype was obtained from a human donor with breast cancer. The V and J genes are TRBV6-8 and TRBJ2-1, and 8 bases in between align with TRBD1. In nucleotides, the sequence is TGTGCCAGCAGTAACAGCAGGGGGCTAGCCTACAATGAGCAGTTCTTC. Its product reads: CASSNSRGLAYNEQFF.